The source of this T cell receptor (beta chain) is a study of blood T cell repertoires in COVID-19. On the study more broadly: Acute and convalescent COVID-19 samples came from the United States, Italy and Spain.

Produced via immunoSEQ multiplex PCR; TCRdb's table is partial and in-frame only. The table lists approximately 160,000 clones, under 85% of them singletons. The TCR was taken from a man aged 65 to 79 with acute or convalescent COVID-19. The sequencing sample was made of peripheral blood.

CDR3 sequence: CSVEGLAPYEQYF. CDR3 DNA sequence: TGCAGCGTTGAGGGACTAGCTCCATACGAGCAGTACTTC. The genes are TRBV29-1 and TRBJ2-7; the match to TRBD2 covers 9 bases. There are 13 residues in the CDR3. V trimming: 3 bases; J trimming: 4 bases; junction bases outside the gene matches: 4. Germline assignment: CDR1 SQVTM and CDR2 ANQGSEA.